Shown below are 7 T cell receptor beta chains from a single sample sequenced in a study of beta chain features in type 1 diabetes. Every isolated RNA sample was fully reverse transcribed, so sequencing captured expressed TCRB transcripts. Sequencing was performed with immunoSEQ multiplex PCR; in TCRdb, only in-frame clones are kept and a portion is missing. Here the sample spans 450,000 or so clones, 10% to 12% being singletons. The sequencing sample was made of naive CD4+ T cells from blood. The receptors come from a woman under 30 in good health.

This clone was observed a handful of times. V and J are TRBV6-1 and TRBJ2-7; D unresolved. This CDR3 has 12 residues. Trimming stripped 6 bases from V and 0 bases from J, with 6 bases between. The germline V gene encodes CDR1 MNHNS and CDR2 SASEGT. The CDR3 DNA sequence: TGTGCCAGCAGGAAGGTCTCCTACGAGCAGTACTTC. The encoded protein is CASRKVSYEQYF.

V gene TRBV18 combines with J gene TRBJ2-4; 7 bases are a match to TRBD2. CDR3 size: 13 residues. The V segment lost 3 bases and the J segment 8 bases; nucleotides outside the gene matches: 4. CDR1 and CDR2 from the germline V gene are KGHSH and LQKENI. CDR3 nucleotide sequence: TGTGCCAGCTCACCGATAGGGAGGGACATTCAGTACTTC. Its translation is CASSPIGRDIQYF. The full variable domain, rest sourced from reference TRBV18 and TRBJ2-4, is NAGVMQNPRHLVRRRGQEARLRCSPMKGHSHVYWYRQLPEEGLKFMVYLQKENIIDESGMPKERFSAEFPKEGPSILRIQQVVRGDSAAYFCASSPIGRDIQYFGAGTRLSVL.

The chain is built from TRBV28 and TRBJ2-7; 7 bases are shared with TRBD1. Unmatched junction bases numbered 7, after V lost 6 bases and J lost 2 bases. The germline V gene has CDR1 MDHEN and CDR2 SYDVKM. The CDR3 contains 14 residues. CDR3 in DNA: TGTGCCAGCAGCAGACAGGGTGGAACCTACGAGCAGTACGTC. Translation: CASSRQGGTYEQYV.

The chain carries TRBV7-6 and TRBJ2-5; unclear D gene. Germline lookup yields CDR1 SGHVS and CDR2 FNYEAQ. V was trimmed by 2 bases and J by 3 bases, leaving 7 bases between them. CDR3 length equals 13 residues. The chain's CDR3 is CASSLLLEETQYF. The DNA of the CDR3 is TGTGCCAGCAGCTTATTGCTGGAAGAGACCCAGTACTTC.

The V gene is TRBV4-3, the J gene TRBJ2-7; 9 bases align to TRBD2. V lost 8 bases, J lost 3 bases, and 8 bases stayed unmatched. CDR3 length equals 14 residues. Per the germline V gene, CDR1 is LGHNA and CDR2 is YSLEER. The CDR3 loop is CASRDRLAVYEQYF. For the CDR3, the DNA is TGCGCCAGCCGGGATAGACTAGCGGTCTACGAGCAGTACTTC.

The chain joins TRBV14 to TRBJ2-7; TRBD2 agrees at 7 bases. Losses at the gene ends were 1 base for V and 9 bases for J; bases not matched to a gene: 6. The CDR3 totals 13 residues. CDR1 is SGHDN and CDR2 is FVKESK in the germline V gene. Here the CDR3 reads CASSQAGGVRQYV. The CDR3 coding sequence is TGTGCCAGCAGCCAAGCGGGGGGAGTAAGGCAGTACGTC.

V usage is TRBV29-1 and J usage is TRBJ1-2, with D possibly matching TRBD1 (6 bases). Germline assignment: CDR1 SQVTM and CDR2 ANQGSEA. V lost 0 bases, J lost 5 bases, and 10 bases lay in between. CDR3 length: 13 residues. This CDR3 is CSVEDTGLYGYTF. The CDR3 region has the DNA TGCAGCGTTGAAGACACAGGGCTATATGGCTACACCTTC.